Below, one TCR beta chain is given with its context. This specimen comes from a study of T-cell reconstitution after alpha-beta-depleted transplantation in children. Unique molecular identifiers were used in preparing the TCRbeta library. TCRdb processed the PCR reads anew with MiXCR; each CDR3 protein has one entry. Of about 270,000 distinct CDR3 sequences listed, 9.5% to 10% were seen once; the top ten hold roughly a tenth. CDR1 and CDR2 from the germline V gene are DFQATT and SNEGSKA (reference sequence). The CDR3 totals 17 residues. V gave up 2 bases and J gave up 1 base; unmatched junction bases: 13.

The specimen was PBMCs from the stem cell graft donor, collected from the stem cell graft. The genes are TRBV20-1 and TRBJ1-2; 7 nucleotides line up with TRBD1. This receptor was obtained from a human donor who donated a stem cell graft to a child with SCID. The DNA of the CDR3 is TGCAGTGCTAGACTAACCCCCGAGGGGGCGCTTAACTATGGCTACACCTTC. This codes for CSARLTPEGALNYGYTF.